A single sample is the source of the 10 T cell receptor beta chains below, sequenced in a study of post-analysis software for immune sequencing data. Their antigens remain unidentified. General study points: Four to six TRBV segments were more frequent in patients than controls; TRBV5-6, TRBV5-1 and TRBV20-1 belonged to this group.

Every TCR beta cDNA library bore unique molecular identifiers. TCRdb re-called the PCR reads with MiXCR, one entry per CDR3 protein. Among roughly 170,000 distinct CDR3 sequences, about 32% were seen once, and the ten largest hold less than 1.6%. What was sequenced was blood. These TCRs come from a girl aged 5 to 17 with multiple sclerosis.

This clonotype has a handful of counts. The chain employs TRBV20-1 and TRBJ1-5; TRBD1 is a possible D gene (6 bases). With 3 bases removed from V and 0 bases from J, the gap between germline ends came to 21 bases. This CDR3 comprises 18 residues. Germline V CDR1 and CDR2: DFQATT, SNEGSKA (reference sequence). CDR3: CSARSSPGHLYSNQPQHF. CDR3 DNA sequence: TGCAGTGCTAGGAGCTCACCGGGACACTTATATAGCAATCAGCCCCAGCATTTT.

The chain links TRBV5-5 to TRBJ1-4; 7 positions match TRBD1. The CDR3 sequence is 15 residues long. V trimming: 4 bases; J trimming: 8 bases; junction bases outside the gene matches: 11. Germline-derived CDR1 and CDR2 are SGHKS and YYEKEE (reference sequence). The CDR3 DNA follows: TGTGCCAGCAGCGAACCGGGACAGCGGGGGGAAAAACTGTTTTTT. This encodes CASSEPGQRGEKLFF.

This chain's CDR3 is CSARNTEAFF. The CDR3 coding sequence is TGCAGTGCTAGAAACACTGAAGCTTTCTTT. The chain carries TRBV20-1 and TRBJ1-1; no firm D call. Trimming stripped 2 bases from V and 2 bases from J, with 0 bases between. This CDR3 spans 10 amino acids. Germline loops: CDR1 DFQATT, CDR2 SNEGSKA (reference sequence).

Regarding this clonotype: One end of the junction varies from germline; a read error may be responsible. The V and J genes are TRBV6-5 and TRBJ2-1, with D possibly TRBD2 on 5 matching bases. CDR1 and CDR2 from the germline V gene are MNHEY and SVGAGI. This CDR3 has 18 residues. The CDR3 nucleotides are TGTGCCAGCAGTTACGCCCCGGGGAGCCCTGGGTCCTACAATAAGCAGTTCTTC. Translation gives CASSYAPGSPGSYNKQFF.

This clonotype turned up a few times. The rearrangement joins TRBV14 to TRBJ2-5; 8 bases agree with TRBD1. This CDR3 is built from 16 residues. The junction had 9 bases not matched to a gene; V was cut back by 2 bases and J by 4 bases. Looked up from germline, CDR1 is SGHDN and CDR2 is FVKESK. CDR3 bases: TGTGCCAGCAGCCAAAGAGGCAGGGGGCTGAGAGAGACCCAGTACTTC. Amino acids: CASSQRGRGLRETQYF.

The V call is TRBV11-2, the J call TRBJ2-1; perhaps TRBD1 as D (5 bases). CDR1 is SGHAT and CDR2 is FQNNGV in the germline V gene. The CDR3 is made up of 14 amino acids. Trimming shortened V by 3 bases and J by 5 bases, and 11 bases separated the two germline ends. CDR3 sequence: CASSLTDADNEQFF. Written as DNA, the CDR3 is TGTGCCAGCAGCTTGACAGACGCCGACAATGAGCAGTTCTTC. Using reference TRBV11-2 and TRBJ2-1 for the parts outside the CDR3, the full variable domain is EAGVAQSPRYKIIEKRQSVAFWCNPISGHATLYWYQQILGQGPKLLIQFQNNGVVDDSQLPKDRFSAERLKGVDSTLKIQPAKLEDSAVYLCASSLTDADNEQFFGPGTRLTVL.

This clonotype has a count of ten or more. The chain has TRBV24-1 and TRBJ2-5, with D unresolved. Germline V gives CDR1 KGHDR, CDR2 SFDVKD. This CDR3 spans 15 amino acids. V lost 2 bases and J 2 bases, leaving 11 bases between the germline ends. The CDR3 protein is CATSDSAPSQETQYF. For the CDR3, the DNA is TGTGCCACCAGTGATTCCGCCCCGAGTCAAGAGACCCAGTACTTC.

Worth noting for this clonotype: A read error may explain this, as a much larger clone is one base away. J is TRBJ2-1 and V is TRBV29-1; D may be TRBD1 or TRBD2 (5 bases each). Trimming removed 7 bases from V and 9 bases from J, with 19 bases in between. This CDR3 contains 13 residues. Germline V lookup: CDR1 SQVTM, CDR2 ANQGSEA. CDR3 in DNA: TGCAGCGGGGCAGACCGGGAAGACAGTGAGCAGTTCTTC. It is translated as CSGADREDSEQFF.

Concerning this clonotype: This may be a read error: a much more frequent sequence differs by one nucleotide. J is TRBJ2-5 and V is TRBV12-3 or TRBV12-4; maybe TRBD2 (6 bases). The CDR3 is 13 residues long. The V gene lost 3 bases and the J gene lost 4 bases, with 9 bases spanning the gap. CDR3 residues: CASSFGSTETQYF. Written as DNA, the CDR3 is TGTGCCAGCAGTTTCGGGAGTACAGAGACCCAGTACTTC.

This clonotype was observed a handful of times. Since no conserved phenylalanine or tryptophan closes the CDR3, a read error is the likely cause. This chain uses TRBV6-5 with TRBJ2-1; a possible D gene is TRBD2 (5 bases). V was clipped by 6 bases and J by 3 bases, with 12 bases between them. Germline V lookup: CDR1 MNHEY, CDR2 SVGAGI. CDR3 length: 14 amino acids. CDR3 amino acids: CASRQADNYNEQFL. CDR3 DNA: TGTGCCAGCAGACAAGCGGATAACTACAATGAGCAGTTCCTC.